Presented here are 24 T cell receptor beta chains from one specimen sequenced in a study of T cells in localized non-small cell lung cancer. Here immunoSEQ multiplex PCR was the method, and the copy in TCRdb shows in-frame clones only, minus some. The table lists approximately 83,000 clones, approximately 90% of them singletons. Here the sequenced sample was peripheral blood, taken before any cancer treatment. Receptors originate from a woman aged 40-69 years with stage I squamous cell lung carcinoma.

DNA of the CDR3: TGCGCCAGCAGCTTAGGACAGGGGGCGGCCAAAAACATTCAGTACTTC. It encodes CASSLGQGAAKNIQYF. This rearrangement joins TRBV5-1 to TRBJ2-4; 11 bases fit TRBD1. The CDR3 has 16 amino acids. J gave up 1 base and V 2 bases, and 2 bases lay outside the gene matches. Germline CDR1 and CDR2: SGHRS and YFSETQ. The full variable domain, in which reference TRBV5-1 and TRBJ2-4 provide the parts outside the CDR3, is KAGVTQTPRYLIKTRGQQVTLSCSPISGHRSVSWYQQTPGQGLQFLFEYFSETQRNKGNFPGRFSGRQFSNSRSEMNVSTLELGDSALYLCASSLGQGAAKNIQYFGAGTRLSVL.

This sequence joins TRBV5-4 and TRBJ2-2; 9 positions match TRBD1. Germline CDR1 is SGHNT and CDR2 is YYREEE (reference sequence). The CDR3 is 14 amino acids. V trimming: 4 bases; J trimming: 8 bases; junction bases outside the gene matches: 6. CDR3 bases: TGTGCCAGCAGCCCACAGGGGGCAGGAGGGGAGCTGTTTTTT. Protein sequence: CASSPQGAGGELFF.

The rearrangement uses TRBV5-1 and TRBJ1-1, with D unclear. The CDR3 has 12 residues. Between the trimmed V and J ends, which lost 0 bases and 8 bases, there was a span of 8 bases. Germline CDR1 SGHRS, CDR2 YFSETQ. This chain's CDR3 is CASSLVGQEAFF. The CDR3 nucleotides read TGCGCCAGCAGCTTGGTAGGGCAGGAAGCTTTCTTT.

V gene TRBV2 combines with J gene TRBJ1-1; tentative D call: TRBD1 (5 bases). Trimming left V 6 bases short and J 4 bases short, with 21 bases between. The CDR3 extends over 16 amino acids. Germline V lookup: CDR1 SNHLY, CDR2 FYNNEI. CDR3 DNA: TGTGCCAGCAGCAAAGAGGCAGGGAGAGTAGGCACTGAAGCTTTCTTT. Protein product: CASSKEAGRVGTEAFF. The full variable domain, rest sourced from reference TRBV2 and TRBJ1-1, is EPEVTQTPSHQVTQMGQEVILRCVPISNHLYFYWYRQILGQKVEFLVSFYNNEISEKSEIFDDQFSVERPDGSNFTLKIRSTKLEDSAMYFCASSKEAGRVGTEAFFGQGTRLTVV.

The V gene is TRBV27, the J gene TRBJ2-5; a possible D gene is TRBD2 (6 bases). The germline V gene has CDR1 MNHEY and CDR2 SMNVEV (reference sequence). The V end was cut by 2 bases, the J end by 5 bases, with 18 bases between. CDR3 length equals 16 residues. Here the CDR3 DNA reads TGTGCCAGCAGTTTAGGGGCGGCTAGCGTAACGGAGACCCAGTACTTC. Amino acids: CASSLGAASVTETQYF.

V gene TRBV6-4 combines with J gene TRBJ2-2; 9 bases are a match to TRBD2. Germline V gene lookup returns CDR1 MRHNA and CDR2 SNTAGT. CDR3 length: 15 residues. The V segment lost 3 bases and the J segment 4 bases; nucleotides outside the gene matches: 3. Here the CDR3 reads CASSEGGGATGELFF. The CDR3 coding sequence is TGTGCCAGCAGTGAAGGCGGGGGGGCCACCGGGGAGCTGTTTTTT.

The chain couples TRBV28 to TRBJ1-2, with 8 bases that match TRBD1. CDR1 is MDHEN and CDR2 is SYDVKM in the germline V gene. V was pared by 6 bases and J by 5 bases, with 5 bases of the junction left unmatched. The CDR3 runs to 13 residues. CDR3 in amino acids: CASSRGQVYGYTF. In nucleotides, the CDR3 is TGTGCCAGCAGCAGGGGACAGGTGTATGGCTACACCTTC.

The chain couples TRBV5-1 to TRBJ1-2, with no clear D. CDR1 is SGHRS and CDR2 is YFSETQ in the germline V gene. V dropped 2 bases and J dropped 3 bases, with 8 bases sitting between them. The CDR3 contains 13 residues. The CDR3 here is CASSFRRDYGYTF. In nucleotides, the CDR3 is TGCGCCAGCAGCTTTAGGCGGGACTATGGCTACACCTTC.

The CDR3 DNA follows: TGTGCCAGCAGCCCTTGGACAGGTAAAGATACGCAGTATTTT. The encoded protein is CASSPWTGKDTQYF. The rearrangement joins TRBV5-5 to TRBJ2-3; TRBD1 matches 7 bases. V lost 4 bases to trimming and J lost 5 bases; unmatched junction nucleotides: 7. Germline loops: CDR1 SGHKS, CDR2 YYEKEE (reference sequence). The CDR3 extends over 14 amino acids.

The chain employs TRBV2 and TRBJ1-2; no clear D. The CDR3 has 12 residues. Between the trimmed V and J ends, which lost 8 bases and 6 bases, there was a span of 13 bases. The germline CDR1 and CDR2 sequences are SNHLY and FYNNEI. CDR3 DNA: TGTGCCAGCGTCCCCAGCGGGCATGGCTACACCTTC. Encoded protein: CASVPSGHGYTF.

The genes are TRBV2 and TRBJ2-1; TRBD1 agrees at 9 bases. After removal of 7 bases from V and 4 bases from J, the junction contained 5 bases not matched to a gene. Germline assignment: CDR1 SNHLY and CDR2 FYNNEI. The CDR3 loop spans 14 amino acids. CDR3 amino acids: CASKWGTGYNEQFF. DNA of the CDR3: TGTGCCAGCAAATGGGGGACAGGGTACAATGAGCAGTTCTTC.

This chain links TRBV6-1 with TRBJ1-6; TRBD1 matches 8 bases. Germline trimming cut 10 bases from V and 9 bases from J; bases unmatched to any gene: 11. Germline values: CDR1 MNHNS, CDR2 SASEGT. The CDR3 covers 14 residues. The CDR3 is CATIDRGGISPLHF. The CDR3 coding sequence is TGTGCCACTATCGACAGGGGCGGTATTTCACCCCTCCACTTT.

V is TRBV29-1 and J is TRBJ2-2; TRBD1 agrees at 7 bases. The germline V gene encodes CDR1 SQVTM and CDR2 ANQGSEA. V was pared by 7 bases and J by 2 bases, with 7 bases of the junction left unmatched. This CDR3 spans 14 amino acids. CDR3 nucleotides: TGCAGCGGCTGGACAGGACTTAACACCGGGGAGCTGTTTTTT. Translating gives CSGWTGLNTGELFF.

The chain has TRBV7-9 and TRBJ2-7, with 8 bases that match TRBD1. The trim removed 1 base at V and 6 bases at J, leaving 11 bases unmatched. Germline V lookup: CDR1 SEHNR, CDR2 FQNEAQ (reference sequence). This CDR3 spans 16 amino acids. CDR3 protein: CASSLEGSGTGGEQYF. The CDR3 DNA is TGTGCCAGCAGCTTAGAAGGGAGTGGGACAGGAGGCGAGCAGTACTTC.

V and J are TRBV30 and TRBJ1-5; 8 nucleotides align to TRBD1. Germline-derived CDR1 and CDR2 are GTSNPN and SVGIG (reference sequence). V lost 4 bases to trimming and J lost 8 bases; unmatched junction nucleotides: 4. The CDR3 runs 12 residues. CDR3 region: CAWTTGGEPQHF. CDR3 DNA: TGTGCCTGGACAACAGGGGGTGAGCCCCAGCATTTT.

The chain employs TRBV27 and TRBJ1-1; 7 nucleotides match TRBD1. In germline, CDR1 is MNHEY, CDR2 SMNVEV (reference sequence). Trimming cost V 3 bases and J 10 bases; bases outside gene matches: 8. The CDR3 runs to 13 residues. The chain's CDR3 is CASSLPGTAGAFF. The CDR3 DNA reads as TGTGCCAGCAGTTTGCCCGGGACAGCGGGAGCTTTCTTT.

The V call is TRBV19, the J call TRBJ1-5; weak D call: TRBD1 (5 bases). Germline CDR1 and CDR2: LNHDA and SQIVND (reference sequence). CDR3 length: 16 residues. Trimming stripped 7 bases from V and 0 bases from J, with 16 bases between. The DNA for the CDR3 is TGTGCCAGTAAATTTCGGCAGGGTCTTAGCAATCAGCCCCAGCATTTT. As protein: CASKFRQGLSNQPQHF.

This rearrangement joins TRBV5-4 to TRBJ2-4; tentatively, D is TRBD1 (5 bases). The V and J ends lost 4 bases and 1 base respectively, with 9 bases between them. This CDR3 is built from 14 residues. Germline CDR1 and CDR2: SGHNT and YYREEE (reference sequence). CDR3 sequence reads: CASSPTAAKNIQYF. CDR3 sequence (DNA): TGTGCCAGCAGCCCGACAGCCGCCAAAAACATTCAGTACTTC.

This sequence joins TRBV9 and TRBJ1-1; D is ambiguous. The CDR3 extends over 15 amino acids. Deletions cut 2 bases from V and 1 base from J, with 12 bases between. Looked up from germline, CDR1 is SGDLS and CDR2 is YYNGEE. CDR3 in amino acids: CASSVNIGGNTEAFF. CDR3 DNA sequence: TGTGCCAGCAGCGTCAATATAGGAGGGAACACTGAAGCTTTCTTT.

The rearrangement joins TRBV13 to TRBJ2-1, with 7 bases lining up with TRBD1. Looked up from germline, CDR1 is PRHDT and CDR2 is FYEKMQ (reference sequence). This CDR3 spans 16 amino acids. After removal of 3 bases from V and 3 bases from J, the junction contained 8 bases not matched to a gene. The chain's CDR3 is CASSLGQGGLYNEQFF. The CDR3 DNA reads as TGTGCCAGCAGCTTGGGACAAGGGGGCCTCTACAATGAGCAGTTCTTC.

The rearrangement uses TRBV7-9 and TRBJ1-6; D is possibly TRBD1 (5 bases). The CDR3 contains 14 residues. The germline CDR1 and CDR2 sequences are SEHNR and FQNEAQ (reference sequence). The V end lost 1 base, the J end lost 7 bases, and 8 bases lay between the germline ends. CDR3 residues: CASSLGGDNSPLHF. CDR3 nucleotide sequence: TGTGCCAGCAGCTTAGGGGGGGACAATTCACCCCTCCACTTT.

To note about this clone: Other DNA sequences in the sample encode the same CDR3. The chain recombines TRBV18 with TRBJ1-2; D is unresolved. Trimming took off 2 bases at V and 0 bases at J, with 4 bases between the two ends. This CDR3 has 13 amino acids. Germline CDR1 is KGHSH and CDR2 is LQKENI. The CDR3 sequence: CASSPDSNYGYTF. In nucleotides, the CDR3 is TGTGCCAGCTCACCAGACTCTAACTATGGCTACACCTTC.

This chain connects TRBV2 to TRBJ2-1, with a possible D match to TRBD1 (7 bases). CDR1 and CDR2 from the germline V gene are SNHLY and FYNNEI. CDR3 length equals 16 residues. V was clipped by 2 bases and J by 5 bases, with 16 bases between them. CDR3 protein: CASSEFGQGGDNEQFF. In DNA, the CDR3 is TGTGCCAGCAGTGAATTCGGGCAGGGGGGAGACAATGAGCAGTTCTTC.

The V gene is TRBV11-1, the J gene TRBJ2-1; 8 bases are shared with TRBD2. The junction had 0 bases not matched to a gene; V was cut back by 5 bases and J by 6 bases. Germline loops: CDR1 SGHAT, CDR2 FQDESV (reference sequence). The CDR3 loop spans 12 amino acids. The CDR3, as DNA: TGTGCCAGCAGCGGGACTAGCAATGAGCAGTTCTTC. Encoded protein: CASSGTSNEQFF.